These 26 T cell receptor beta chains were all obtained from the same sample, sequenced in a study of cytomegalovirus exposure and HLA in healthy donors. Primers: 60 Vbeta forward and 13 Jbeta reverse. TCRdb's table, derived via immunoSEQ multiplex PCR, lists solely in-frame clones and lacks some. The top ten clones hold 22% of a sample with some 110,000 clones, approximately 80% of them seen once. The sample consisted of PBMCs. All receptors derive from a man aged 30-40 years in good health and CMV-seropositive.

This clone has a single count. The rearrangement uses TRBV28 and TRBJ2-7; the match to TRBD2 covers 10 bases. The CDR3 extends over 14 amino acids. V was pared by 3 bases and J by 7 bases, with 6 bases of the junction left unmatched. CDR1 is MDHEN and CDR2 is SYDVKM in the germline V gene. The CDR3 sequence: CASSLAAGGREQYF. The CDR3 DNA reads TGTGCCAGCAGTTTGGCAGCGGGGGGGCGGGAGCAGTACTTC.

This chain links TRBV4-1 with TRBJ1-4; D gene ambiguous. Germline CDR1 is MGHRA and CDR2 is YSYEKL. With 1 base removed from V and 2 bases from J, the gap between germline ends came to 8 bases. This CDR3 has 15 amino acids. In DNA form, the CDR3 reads TGCGCCAGCAGCCAAGGACTAGGGACTAATGAAAAACTGTTTTTT. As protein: CASSQGLGTNEKLFF.

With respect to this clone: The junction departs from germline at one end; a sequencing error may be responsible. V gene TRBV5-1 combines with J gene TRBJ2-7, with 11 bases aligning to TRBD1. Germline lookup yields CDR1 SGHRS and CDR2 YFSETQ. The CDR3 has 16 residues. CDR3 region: CASSAGQGVRSSEQYF. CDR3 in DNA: TGCGCCAGCAGCGCGGGACAGGGGGTACGTTCCTCCGAGCAGTACTTC.

The CDR3 bases are TGCGCCAGCAGCTCCGACAGGGGAACAACCACTAATGAAAAACTGTTTTTT. It encodes CASSSDRGTTTNEKLFF. The V call is TRBV5-1, the J call TRBJ1-4; TRBD1 agrees at 8 bases. Germline V lookup: CDR1 SGHRS, CDR2 YFSETQ. J lost 2 bases, V lost 3 bases, and 9 bases had no gene match. This CDR3 contains 17 residues.

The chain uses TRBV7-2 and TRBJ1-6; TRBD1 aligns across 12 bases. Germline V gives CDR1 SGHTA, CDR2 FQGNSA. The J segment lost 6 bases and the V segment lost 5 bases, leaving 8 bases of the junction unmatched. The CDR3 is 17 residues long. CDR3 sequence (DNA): TGTGCCAGCAGCCTGGGGACAGGGGGCTTGGGTAATTCACCCCTCCACTTT. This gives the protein CASSLGTGGLGNSPLHF.

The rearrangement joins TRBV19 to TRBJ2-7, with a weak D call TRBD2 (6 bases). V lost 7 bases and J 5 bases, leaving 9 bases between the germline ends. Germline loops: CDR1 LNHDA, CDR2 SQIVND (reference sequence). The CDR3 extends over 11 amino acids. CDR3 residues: CASKGGDEQYV. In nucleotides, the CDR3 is TGTGCCAGTAAGGGCGGGGACGAGCAGTACGTC.

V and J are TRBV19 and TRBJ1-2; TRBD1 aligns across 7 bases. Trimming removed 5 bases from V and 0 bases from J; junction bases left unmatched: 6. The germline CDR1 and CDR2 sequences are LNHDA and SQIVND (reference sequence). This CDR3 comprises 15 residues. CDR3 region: CASSARDRANYGYTF. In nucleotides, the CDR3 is TGTGCCAGTAGTGCCCGGGACAGAGCTAACTATGGCTACACCTTC.

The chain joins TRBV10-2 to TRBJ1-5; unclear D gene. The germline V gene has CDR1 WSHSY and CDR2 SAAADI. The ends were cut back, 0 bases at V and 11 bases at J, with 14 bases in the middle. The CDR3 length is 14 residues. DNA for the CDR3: TGCGCCAGCAGTGAGTCTTACCTCGCCGCGGCCCAGCATTTT. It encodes CASSESYLAAAQHF.

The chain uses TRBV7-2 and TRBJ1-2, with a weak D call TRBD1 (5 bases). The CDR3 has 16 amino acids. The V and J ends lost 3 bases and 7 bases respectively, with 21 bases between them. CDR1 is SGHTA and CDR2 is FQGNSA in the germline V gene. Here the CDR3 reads CASSFGVGEGRSGYTF. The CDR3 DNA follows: TGTGCCAGCAGCTTTGGGGTTGGGGAGGGGCGAAGTGGCTACACCTTC.

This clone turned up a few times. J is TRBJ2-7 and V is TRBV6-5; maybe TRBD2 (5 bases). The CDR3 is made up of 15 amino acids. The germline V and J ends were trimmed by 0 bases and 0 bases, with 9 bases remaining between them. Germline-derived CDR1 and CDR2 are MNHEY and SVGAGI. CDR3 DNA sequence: TGTGCCAGCAGTTACTCGGGCGGGTACTCCTACGAGCAGTACTTC. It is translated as CASSYSGGYSYEQYF.

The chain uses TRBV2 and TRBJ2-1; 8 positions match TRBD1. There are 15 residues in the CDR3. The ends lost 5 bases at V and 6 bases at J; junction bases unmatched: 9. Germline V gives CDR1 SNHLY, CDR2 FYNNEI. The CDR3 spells CASSQSQGAFNEQFF. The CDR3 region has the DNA TGTGCCAGCAGTCAAAGCCAGGGGGCCTTCAATGAGCAGTTCTTC.

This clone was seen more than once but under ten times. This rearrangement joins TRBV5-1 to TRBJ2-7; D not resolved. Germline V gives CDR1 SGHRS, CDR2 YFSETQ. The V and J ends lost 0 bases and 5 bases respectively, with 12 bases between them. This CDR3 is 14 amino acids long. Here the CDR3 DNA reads TGCGCCAGCAGCTTGGGGGCAGGATTCGACGAGCAGTACTTC. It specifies CASSLGAGFDEQYF.

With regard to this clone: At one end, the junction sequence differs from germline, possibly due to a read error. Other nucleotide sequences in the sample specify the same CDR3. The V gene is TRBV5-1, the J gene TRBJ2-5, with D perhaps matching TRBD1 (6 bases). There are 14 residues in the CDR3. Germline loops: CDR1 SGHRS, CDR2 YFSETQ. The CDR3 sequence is CASSFWGRGETQYF. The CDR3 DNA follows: TGTGCCAGCAGCTTTTGGGGGCGAGGTGAGACCCAGTACTTC. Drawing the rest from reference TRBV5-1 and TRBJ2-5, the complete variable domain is KAGVTQTPRYLIKTRGQQVTLSCSPISGHRSVSWYQQTPGQGLQFLFEYFSETQRNKGNFPGRFSGRQFSNSRSEMNVSTLELGDSALYLCASSFWGRGETQYFGPGTRLLVL.

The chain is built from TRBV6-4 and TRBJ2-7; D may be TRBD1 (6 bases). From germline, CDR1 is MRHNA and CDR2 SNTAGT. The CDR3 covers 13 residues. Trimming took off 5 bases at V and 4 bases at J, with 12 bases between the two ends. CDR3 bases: TGTGCCAGCAGTCCAGGACAGCATTACGAGCAGTACTTC. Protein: CASSPGQHYEQYF.

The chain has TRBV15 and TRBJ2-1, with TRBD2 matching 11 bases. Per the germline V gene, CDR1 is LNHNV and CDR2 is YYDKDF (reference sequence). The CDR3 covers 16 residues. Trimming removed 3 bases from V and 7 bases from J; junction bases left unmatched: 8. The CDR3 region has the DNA TGTGCCACCAGCAGGGAACTAGCGGGAGAGGGGAATGAGCAGTTCTTC. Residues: CATSRELAGEGNEQFF. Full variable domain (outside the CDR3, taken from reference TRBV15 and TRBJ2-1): DAMVIQNPRYQVTQFGKPVTLSCSQTLNHNVMYWYQQKSSQAPKLLFHYYDKDFNNEADTPDNFQSRRPNTSFCFLDIRSPGLGDTAMYLCATSRELAGEGNEQFFGPGTRLTVL.

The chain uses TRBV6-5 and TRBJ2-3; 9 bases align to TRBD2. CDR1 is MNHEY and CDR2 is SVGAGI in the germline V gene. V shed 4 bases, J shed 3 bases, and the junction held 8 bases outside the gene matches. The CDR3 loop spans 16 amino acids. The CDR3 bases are TGTGCCAGCAGTTCCGGGGTAGCGGGAGTGACAGATACGCAGTATTTT. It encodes CASSSGVAGVTDTQYF.

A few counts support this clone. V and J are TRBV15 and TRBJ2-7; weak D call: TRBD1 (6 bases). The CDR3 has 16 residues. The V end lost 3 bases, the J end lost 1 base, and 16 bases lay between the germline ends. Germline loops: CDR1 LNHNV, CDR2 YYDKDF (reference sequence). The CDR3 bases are TGTGCCACCAGCAGGGACACCGGGACACAGTCCTACGAGCAGTACTTC. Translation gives CATSRDTGTQSYEQYF.

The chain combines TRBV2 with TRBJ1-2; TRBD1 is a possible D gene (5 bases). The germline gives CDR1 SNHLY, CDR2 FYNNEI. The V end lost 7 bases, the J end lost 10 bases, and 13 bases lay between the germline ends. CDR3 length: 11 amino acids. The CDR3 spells CASMRAGPYTF. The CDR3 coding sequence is TGTGCCAGCATGAGAGCAGGGCCCTACACCTTC.

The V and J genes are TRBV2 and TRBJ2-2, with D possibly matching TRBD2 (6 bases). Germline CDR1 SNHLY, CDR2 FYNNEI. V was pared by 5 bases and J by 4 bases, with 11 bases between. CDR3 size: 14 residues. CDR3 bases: TGTGCCAGCAGTAAACGGGAGTCCACCGGGGAGCTGTTTTTT. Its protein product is CASSKRESTGELFF.

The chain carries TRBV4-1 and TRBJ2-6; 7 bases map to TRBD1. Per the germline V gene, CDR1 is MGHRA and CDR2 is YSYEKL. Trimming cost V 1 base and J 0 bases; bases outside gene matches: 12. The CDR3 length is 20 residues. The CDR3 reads CASSQVHSPGQRSGANVLTF. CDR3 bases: TGCGCCAGCAGCCAAGTGCATTCTCCGGGACAGCGCTCTGGGGCCAACGTCCTGACTTTC.

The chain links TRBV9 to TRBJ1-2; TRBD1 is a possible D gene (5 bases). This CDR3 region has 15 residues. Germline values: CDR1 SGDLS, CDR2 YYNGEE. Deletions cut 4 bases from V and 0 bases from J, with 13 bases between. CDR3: CASSPRQSTNYGYTF. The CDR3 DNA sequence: TGTGCCAGCAGCCCCCGACAGTCTACTAACTATGGCTACACCTTC.

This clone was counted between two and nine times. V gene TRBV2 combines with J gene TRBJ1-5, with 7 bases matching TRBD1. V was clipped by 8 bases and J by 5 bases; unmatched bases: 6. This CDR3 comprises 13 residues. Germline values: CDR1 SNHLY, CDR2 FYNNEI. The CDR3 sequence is CASEQGMDQPQHF. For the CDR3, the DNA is TGTGCCAGCGAACAGGGGATGGATCAGCCCCAGCATTTT.

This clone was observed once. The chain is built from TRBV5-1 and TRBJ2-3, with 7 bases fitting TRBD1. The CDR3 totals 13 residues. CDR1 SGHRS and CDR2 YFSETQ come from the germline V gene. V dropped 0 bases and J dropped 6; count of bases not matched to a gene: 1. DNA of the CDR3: TGCGCCAGCAGCTTGGGACAGGGTGATACGCAGTATTTT. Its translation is CASSLGQGDTQYF.

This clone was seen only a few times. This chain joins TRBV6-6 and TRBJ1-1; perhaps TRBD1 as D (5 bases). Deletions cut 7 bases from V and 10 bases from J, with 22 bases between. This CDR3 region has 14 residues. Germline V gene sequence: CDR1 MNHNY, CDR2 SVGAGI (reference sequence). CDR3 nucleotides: TGTGCCAGCACCTCGGAACAGGTGGGGTTTTCAGCTTTCTTT. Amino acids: CASTSEQVGFSAFF.

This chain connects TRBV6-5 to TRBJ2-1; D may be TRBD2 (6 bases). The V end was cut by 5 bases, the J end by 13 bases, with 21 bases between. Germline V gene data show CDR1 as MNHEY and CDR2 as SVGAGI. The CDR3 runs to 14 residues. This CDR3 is CASSRPTASDYQFF. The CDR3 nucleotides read TGTGCCAGCAGTCGCCCGACGGCTAGCGACTACCAGTTCTTC.

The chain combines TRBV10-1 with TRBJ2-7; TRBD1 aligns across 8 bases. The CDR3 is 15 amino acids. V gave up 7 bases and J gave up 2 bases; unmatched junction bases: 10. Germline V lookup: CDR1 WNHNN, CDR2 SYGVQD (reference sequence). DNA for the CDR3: TGCGCCAGCACCCCAGACAGGGGCGGTACCTACGAGCAGTACGTC. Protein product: CASTPDRGGTYEQYV.